The 22 T cell receptor beta chains presented below share a single source sample, sequenced in a study of CD8 T cells in Susac syndrome. RNA amounts of 0.5 to 1 ug underwent reverse transcription with random hexamers. TCRdb ran MiXCR on the immunoSEQ multiplex PCR reads and lists one entry per CDR3 protein. This table has about 170,000 distinct CDR3 sequences, approximately 95% appearing once. Sequencing used CD4+ T cells from PBMCs. These receptors all stem from a human donor with Susac syndrome.

V usage is TRBV12-3 or TRBV12-4 and J usage is TRBJ1-1; D is uncertain. The CDR3 is 12 amino acids. V lost 2 bases to trimming and J lost 8 bases, with 9 bases between them. The CDR3 spells CASSLIGVEAFF. The DNA for the CDR3 is TGTGCCAGCAGTTTAATCGGAGTAGAAGCTTTCTTT.

The rearrangement links TRBV24-1 to TRBJ2-5; the D gene is possibly TRBD1 (6 bases). V lost 9 bases and J lost 3, with 13 bases in between. This CDR3 contains 13 residues. Germline CDR1 is KGHDR and CDR2 is SFDVKD. The CDR3 sequence: CATEGAGEETQYF. The CDR3 coding sequence is TGTGCCACCGAAGGGGCAGGGGAAGAGACCCAGTACTTC.

This chain joins TRBV27 and TRBJ1-4; no definite D call. The CDR3 spans 15 residues. V was cut by 4 bases and J by 0 bases, with 9 bases left in between. Germline CDR1 and CDR2: MNHEY and SMNVEV (reference sequence). The CDR3 sequence: CASSSLGATNEKLFF. CDR3 coding DNA: TGTGCCAGCAGTTCCTTGGGTGCAACTAATGAAAAACTGTTTTTT.

The V and J genes are TRBV3-1 and TRBJ2-6; the D is unclear. Germline values: CDR1 LGHDT, CDR2 YNNKEL (reference sequence). This CDR3 has 16 amino acids. The germline V and J ends were trimmed by 0 bases and 4 bases, with 10 bases remaining between them. CDR3 in DNA: TGTGCCAGCAGCCAAGAGACGGGTCGGGGGGCCAACGTCCTGACTTTC. It yields the protein CASSQETGRGANVLTF.

The rearrangement uses TRBV20-1 and TRBJ2-7, with 10 bases matching TRBD1. The V and J ends lost 6 bases and 2 bases, in that order; junction bases with no gene match: 7. The CDR3 has 14 amino acids. The germline CDR1 and CDR2 sequences are DFQATT and SNEGSKA (reference sequence). The CDR3 here is CSASTGTGAYEQYF. CDR3 nucleotide sequence: TGCAGTGCCTCTACCGGGACAGGGGCCTACGAGCAGTACTTC.

This chain joins TRBV10-3 and TRBJ2-7; D is unresolved. This CDR3 has 14 amino acids. V lost 3 bases and J 2 bases, leaving 11 bases between the germline ends. Germline loops: CDR1 ENHRY, CDR2 SYGVKD. The CDR3 bases are TGTGCCATCAGTGATCAGGCGAGACCCTACGAGCAGTACTTC. This gives the protein CAISDQARPYEQYF.

This chain joins TRBV20-1 and TRBJ1-3; D is uncertain. Germline CDR1 reads DFQATT; CDR2 reads SNEGSKA (reference sequence). With 3 bases removed from V and 0 bases from J, the gap between germline ends came to 12 bases. The CDR3 runs to 15 residues. CDR3 DNA sequence: TGCAGTGCTAGTGGGCAGGCTTTCTCTGGAAACACCATATATTTT. This gives the protein CSASGQAFSGNTIYF.

The V call is TRBV28, the J call TRBJ2-7, with 12 bases lining up with TRBD2. The germline V gene encodes CDR1 MDHEN and CDR2 SYDVKM. The CDR3 sequence is 14 residues long. Germline trimming cut 10 bases from V and 0 bases from J; bases unmatched to any gene: 4. The CDR3 region has the DNA TGTGCCACTCGGACTAGCGGGATCTCCTACGAGCAGTACTTC. It encodes CATRTSGISYEQYF.

This clonotype was seen a single time. This chain links TRBV9 with TRBJ1-3; D is uncertain. CDR1 is SGDLS and CDR2 is YYNGEE in the germline V gene. The CDR3 runs 14 residues. V lost 1 base and J 4 bases, leaving 9 bases between the germline ends. CDR3 region: CASSVSTPGNTIYF. CDR3 DNA sequence: TGTGCCAGCAGCGTATCCACCCCAGGAAACACCATATATTTT.

This chain joins TRBV4-3 and TRBJ2-5, with TRBD2 as a possible D gene (6 bases). The length of the CDR3 is 15 residues. Germline assignment: CDR1 LGHNA and CDR2 YSLEER. V lost 4 bases to trimming and J lost 3 bases, with 15 bases between them. CDR3 bases: TGCGCCAGCAGCCCCCGGCGGGGAGGAGAAGAGACCCAGTACTTC. Amino acid sequence: CASSPRRGGEETQYF.

V and J are TRBV7-8 and TRBJ1-3; maybe TRBD1 (5 bases). CDR1 and CDR2 (germline): SGHVS, FQNEAQ. Trimming pared 1 base from V and 4 bases from J, leaving 11 bases between. The CDR3 has 15 residues. This CDR3 reads CASSLEYRRGNTIYF. CDR3 coding DNA: TGTGCCAGCAGCTTAGAGTACAGGAGGGGAAACACCATATATTTT. Full variable domain (outside the CDR3, taken from reference TRBV7-8 and TRBJ1-3): GAGVSQSPRYKVAKRGQDVALRCDPISGHVSLFWYQQALGQGPEFLTYFQNEAQLDKSGLPSDRFFAERPEGSVSTLKIQRTQQEDSAVYLCASSLEYRRGNTIYFGEGSWLTVV.

CDR3 sequence (DNA): TGTGCCAGCTTACAGGGGGGCACTGAAGCTTTCTTT. Its translation is CASLQGGTEAFF. This rearrangement joins TRBV11-2 to TRBJ1-1, with TRBD1 matching 8 bases. The CDR3 has 12 residues. Germline V lookup: CDR1 SGHAT, CDR2 FQNNGV. V trimming: 8 bases; J trimming: 4 bases; junction bases outside the gene matches: 3.

The CDR3 protein is CSVDLAGVADTQYF. CDR3 DNA sequence: TGCAGCGTTGACCTAGCGGGAGTGGCAGATACGCAGTATTTT. V usage is TRBV29-1 and J usage is TRBJ2-3, with 10 bases fitting TRBD2. CDR3 length: 14 residues. CDR1 is SQVTM, CDR2 ANQGSEA, per germline. With 3 bases clipped from V and 4 bases from J, the junction kept 4 bases outside the gene matches.

V is TRBV4-3 and J is TRBJ1-5; 10 nucleotides match TRBD1. CDR3 length: 17 residues. V was pared by 2 bases and J by 3 bases, with 7 bases of the junction left unmatched. The germline gives CDR1 LGHNA, CDR2 YSLEER. For the CDR3, the DNA is TGCGCCAGCAGCCAAACTGCCGGGACAGGGGTCAATCAGCCCCAGCATTTT. Its translation: CASSQTAGTGVNQPQHF.

The chain joins TRBV2 to TRBJ2-5, with D possibly matching TRBD2 (5 bases). The germline V gene encodes CDR1 SNHLY and CDR2 FYNNEI. Trimming pared 5 bases from V and 7 bases from J, leaving 14 bases between. The CDR3 covers 13 residues. CDR3 in amino acids: CASSTDSGGTQYF. The CDR3 coding sequence is TGTGCCAGCAGTACGGACTCGGGCGGGACCCAGTACTTC.

The rearrangement joins TRBV6-5 to TRBJ1-1; D call uncertain. V was pared by 11 bases and J by 3 bases, with 10 bases between. The germline CDR1 and CDR2 sequences are MNHEY and SVGAGI. The CDR3 covers 11 residues. This CDR3 is CASVGYTEAFF. For the CDR3, the DNA is TGTGCCTCCGTCGGATACACTGAAGCTTTCTTT.

The chain uses TRBV2 and TRBJ2-1; possible D gene TRBD1, 5 bases. V was trimmed by 6 bases and J by 4 bases, leaving 16 bases between them. CDR1 and CDR2 from the germline V gene are SNHLY and FYNNEI. The CDR3 contains 15 residues. The CDR3 nucleotides are TGTGCCAGCAGGACCTCGGGCAGGGTGTACAATGAGCAGTTCTTC. Translated, it gives CASRTSGRVYNEQFF.

J is TRBJ2-7 and V is TRBV20-1, with 7 nucleotides matching TRBD1. Germline V gene lookup returns CDR1 DFQATT and CDR2 SNEGSKA (reference sequence). This CDR3 contains 14 residues. V was pared by 4 bases and J by 3 bases, with 9 bases of the junction left unmatched. In DNA form, the CDR3 reads TGCAGTGCTATTGGGGACAGCTCAGACTACGAGCAGTACTTC. This encodes CSAIGDSSDYEQYF.

V and J are TRBV7-9 and TRBJ1-1; D is uncertain. Germline assignment: CDR1 SEHNR and CDR2 FQNEAQ (reference sequence). The CDR3 consists of 14 residues. Trimming stripped 1 base from V and 4 bases from J, with 10 bases between. CDR3 in DNA: TGTGCCAGCAGCTTAGAGACGGGGAGCACTGAAGCTTTCTTT. It yields the protein CASSLETGSTEAFF. The whole variable domain, filled in from reference TRBV7-9 and TRBJ1-1, reads DTGVSQNPRHKITKRGQNVTFRCDPISEHNRLYWYRQTLGQGPEFLTYFQNEAQLEKSRLLSDRFSAERPKGSFSTLEIQRTEQGDSAMYLCASSLETGSTEAFFGQGTRLTVV.

The chain recombines TRBV7-6 with TRBJ2-1; TRBD2 matches 9 bases. CDR1 and CDR2 (germline): SGHVS, FNYEAQ. V was pared by 1 base and J by 3 bases, with 7 bases of the junction left unmatched. This CDR3 is built from 17 residues. As DNA, the CDR3 is TGTGCCAGCAGCTTAGATTCTAGCGGGGCGCACTACAATGAGCAGTTCTTC. It codes for CASSLDSSGAHYNEQFF.

The chain carries TRBV12-3 or TRBV12-4 and TRBJ2-1, with 7 bases that match TRBD2. The CDR3 loop spans 15 amino acids. Trimming removed 2 bases from V and 7 bases from J; junction bases left unmatched: 8. The CDR3, as DNA: TGTGCCAGCAGTTTAACGGGAGGAGTGATGAATGAGCAGTTCTTC. Translating gives CASSLTGGVMNEQFF.

For the CDR3, the DNA is TGTGCCACCAGCAGGGGAGGACAGGGGATCCCCTACAATGAGCAGTTCTTC. Translated: CATSRGGQGIPYNEQFF. The chain carries TRBV15 and TRBJ2-1; TRBD1 agrees at 9 bases. The CDR3 is 17 amino acids. J lost 2 bases, V lost 3 bases, and 8 bases had no gene match. Germline V lookup: CDR1 LNHNV, CDR2 YYDKDF (reference sequence). Based on the CDR3 plus reference TRBV15 and TRBJ2-1, the full variable domain is DAMVIQNPRYQVTQFGKPVTLSCSQTLNHNVMYWYQQKSSQAPKLLFHYYDKDFNNEADTPDNFQSRRPNTSFCFLDIRSPGLGDTAMYLCATSRGGQGIPYNEQFFGPGTRLTVL.